Sequencing of this TCR beta chain was carried out in a study of cytomegalovirus exposure and HLA in healthy donors. The study, taken as a whole, reports: A further, later analysis showed that HLA-associated TCR beta chains (compared with equally common others) were more clonally expanded. Because they were indistinguishable, some V segments, including TRBV6-2 and TRBV6-3, were excluded. In vitro work confirmed that a few CMV-associated chains recognize CMV antigens.

V lost 7 bases, J lost 6 bases, and 15 bases stayed unmatched. CDR3 length: 16 amino acids. Germline assignment: CDR1 SNHLY and CDR2 FYNNEI. This clone was seen only once. Its cognate antigen is unknown. Both 60 Vbeta primers and 13 Jbeta primers went into the PCR. Profiled with immunoSEQ multiplex PCR; TCRdb holds only in-frame clones, not every one. The repertoire holds under 200,000 clones, with roughly two thirds as singletons. The clonotype comes from a woman between 18 and 29 years old in good health and CMV-seropositive. Sequencing was done on a sample of PBMCs. This chain uses TRBV2 with TRBJ1-5, with TRBD1 matching 7 bases. The CDR3 DNA reads TGTGCCAGCACCGGGAGACGGAATACAGGGGTTCAGCCCCAGCATTTT. Protein product: CASTGRRNTGVQPQHF.